The 9 T cell receptor beta chains reported below all come from one sample, sequenced in a study of T-cell reconstitution after alpha-beta-depleted transplantation in children listed by TCRdb under 2016. The library relied on PCR. The instrument given in TCRdb is Illumina HiSeq 2500. Molecular barcoding was employed in the preparation of TCR libraries, with unique molecular identifiers being used to normalize TCRbeta repertoire quantification. TCRdb reran the public reads through fastp at Q25 and MiXCR, keeping productive beta chains. Rows are combined by CDR3 protein, so each entry shows the most common genes and DNA. This sample holds a few hundred thousand distinct CDR3 sequences; roughly 13% were observed only once. Approximately 2% of the sample comes from the top ten. The treatment or condition label on this specimen signifies: allogeneic hematopoietic cell transplantation with graft depleted of TCRalphabeta T cells and CD19 B cells.

The starting material was PBMCs, mostly from graft donor cells, obtained 360 days after TCRalphabeta/CD19-depleted stem cell transplant. Receptors were obtained from a male patient younger than 18 who had a stem cell transplant for acute myeloid leukemia, so the T cells may come from the graft donor.

This clonotype turned up a few times. The rearrangement joins TRBV6-5 to TRBJ2-5; D gene uncertain. CDR1 MNHEY and CDR2 SVGAGI come from the germline V gene. With 0 bases removed from V and 3 bases from J, the gap between germline ends came to 5 bases. The CDR3 length is 13 residues. CDR3 nucleotides: TGTGCCAGCAGTTACTCGATAAAAGAGACCCAGTACTTC. It translates to CASSYSIKETQYF.

Many counts were recorded for this clonotype. The chain couples TRBV5-1 to TRBJ2-1; the D gene is possibly TRBD2 (6 bases). The CDR3 runs to 15 residues. CDR1 is SGHRS and CDR2 is YFSETQ in the germline V gene. V gave up 0 bases and J gave up 1 base, with 8 bases separating them. The CDR3 sequence: CASSLAGVSYNEQFF. CDR3 sequence (DNA): TGCGCCAGCAGCTTGGCGGGGGTTTCCTACAATGAGCAGTTCTTC.

This clonotype has at least ten counts. V and J are TRBV20-1 and TRBJ2-3; D call uncertain. Germline CDR1 DFQATT, CDR2 SNEGSKA (reference sequence). The CDR3 consists of 11 residues. V was pared by 6 bases and J by 6 bases, with 10 bases between. The CDR3 DNA reads TGCAGTGCAAGCTTCGTGGATACGCAGTATTTT. Translating it yields CSASFVDTQYF.

The genes are TRBV20-1 and TRBJ2-7; perhaps TRBD1 as D (6 bases). This CDR3 has 16 amino acids. The V end lost 0 bases, the J end lost 0 bases, and 15 bases lay between the germline ends. Germline CDR1 DFQATT, CDR2 SNEGSKA (reference sequence). CDR3 coding DNA: TGCAGTGCTAGAGATAGTTCCAGGGGCCTCTCCTACGAGCAGTACTTC. It is translated as CSARDSSRGLSYEQYF.

The rearrangement uses TRBV29-1 and TRBJ1-1; D is possibly TRBD1 (5 bases). The CDR3 has 14 residues. CDR1 and CDR2 from the germline V gene are SQVTM and ANQGSEA. V lost 6 bases and J lost 5, with 19 bases in between. For the CDR3, the DNA is TGCAGCGTAAACCTCCGGGACTGGGGGACTGAAGCTTTCTTT. Its protein is CSVNLRDWGTEAFF.

This clonotype was detected ten times or more. The CDR3 loop is CAIRDRVSYNEQFF. CDR3 nucleotide sequence: TGTGCCATCCGGGACAGGGTTTCCTACAATGAGCAGTTCTTC. The rearrangement links TRBV10-3 to TRBJ2-1; 9 bases agree with TRBD1. The CDR3 length is 14 residues. The J segment lost 1 base and the V segment lost 8 bases, leaving 3 bases of the junction unmatched. Germline V gene data show CDR1 as ENHRY and CDR2 as SYGVKD.

The sample holds many counts of this clonotype. The CDR3 here is CASSVSGREGYNEQFF. CDR3 coding DNA: TGTGCCAGCAGCGTTTCCGGTCGGGAGGGATACAATGAGCAGTTCTTC. The V call is TRBV9, the J call TRBJ2-1; the match to TRBD2 covers 8 bases. The trim removed 2 bases at V and 4 bases at J, leaving 8 bases unmatched. Germline-derived CDR1 and CDR2 are SGDLS and YYNGEE. The CDR3 is 16 residues long.

This clonotype was recorded many times. The chain recombines TRBV5-1 with TRBJ1-1, with D possibly matching TRBD1 (5 bases). Germline values: CDR1 SGHRS, CDR2 YFSETQ. This CDR3 has 16 amino acids. V was trimmed by 0 bases and J by 0 bases, leaving 12 bases between them. This CDR3 is CASSLGQRTMNTEAFF. CDR3 coding DNA: TGCGCCAGCAGCTTGGGACAGAGGACCATGAACACTGAAGCTTTCTTT.

The V gene is TRBV20-1, the J gene TRBJ2-7, with D possibly being TRBD2 (6 bases). Trimming pared 5 bases from V and 6 bases from J, leaving 11 bases between. The CDR3 runs 11 residues. Germline V gives CDR1 DFQATT, CDR2 SNEGSKA (reference sequence). CDR3 sequence (DNA): TGCAGTGCTCAGATGGGGGGCGAGCAGTACTTC. Its protein product is CSAQMGGEQYF.